This entry concerns a single T cell receptor (beta chain). This clonotype has more than one count but fewer than ten. Its antigen is not yet known. The sample holds no much larger clone one base away, and base qualities are not on file. The data originate from a study of human T cells and chemical hapten exposure listed by TCRdb under 2021. In terms of the full investigation: For sensitization, 2% DPC in acetone was applied to a roughly 2 cm by roughly 2 cm area of upper inner arm skin. Throughout the study period of about 25 weeks, patients also received therapeutic DPC doses to the scalp every week. The mostly female patient cohort included alopecia areata with under or over 50% scalp involvement, alopecia totalis and alopecia universalis. Patch testing on the upper back used Finn chambers containing 0.01% DPC, with scoring done after 6 days according to International Contact Dermatitis Research Group standards. Libraries were combined into a pool for sequencing, and differences in TCR yield between samples came mainly from small differences in library volumes within the pool. In alopecia patients, the study followed how the peripheral blood TCR repertoire changed in vivo over primary and secondary sensitization to diphenylcyclopropenone (DPC), a hapten. About 30 alopecia patients provided blood for TCR sequencing at one to four time points (pre-sensitization, 2, 6 and 24 weeks). Blood samples were taken from patients before sensitization (week 0) and at 2, 6 and about 24 weeks after DPC sensitization.

Based on the germline V gene, the CDR1 and CDR2 sequences are SGHDN and FVKESK. V is cut back by 4 bases and J by 4 bases, with 8 bases in the junction unmatched. From its cysteine to its phenylalanine, the CDR3 spans 15 amino acids. Only the CDR3 part of the read is kept: 45 bases, read in frame from the first base. Overall study results and their limits: No change with DPC sensitization was found in the number of TCRs above 1 in 1000 frequency, and no evidence of global repertoire structure alterations was found. Because every patient had alopecia, a presumed autoimmune disease, the patients' immune response might differ from that of healthy individuals. Significantly more large CDR3 similarity clusters were formed by expanded TCRs than by pre-sensitization or healthy control sets, consistent with antigen-driven responses. After repeated subsampling, the strength of the expansion versus patch-test correlation and the threshold at which it became significant changed. Patch test score was positively correlated with the number of PT1 expanded TCRs, with significance at thresholds 8, 16 and 32 but not at 4.

The time point label for this specimen denotes: patch test 3, about 24 weeks after DPC sensitization. What this sample's treatment or condition label stands for: therapeutic diphenylcyclopropenone sensitization with weekly scalp DPC. At every patch-test visit, the blood draw took place before the patch test was put on. Patients were eligible if aged 18 to 70, diagnosed with alopecia and judged suitable for DPC therapy, and pregnant patients were excluded. Unfractionated whole blood was collected in Tempus Blood RNA tubes, and total RNA was extracted from that blood. To prepare the library, RACE was applied. Sequencing took place on a NextSeq 500. During library preparation, unique molecular identifiers were attached to individual cDNA molecules so that TCRs could be counted quantitatively and reproducibly. Both TCR alpha and TCR beta chains were sequenced from each blood RNA sample. Processing in the source paper ran as follows. A median of about 87,000 TCRs per sample was observed, with a range of about 20,000 to 700,000. V, J and CDR3 annotation of the TCR reads was performed with the Decombinator software suite. Every sample was subsampled to the same number of TCRs (28,000) for the PS versus PT1 abundance plots. Expanded TCRs were defined as absent before sensitization and observed at least eight times at the 2-week time point. The public reads were quality trimmed at Q25 with fastp and then assembled into clones with MiXCR by TCRdb, keeping productive beta chains. When rows share a CDR3 protein, they turn into one entry using the most common DNA and genes. The V and J calls reflect TCRdb's pipeline rather than the authors' work. Within this sample are tens of thousands of distinct CDR3 sequences, with 9.9% of them counted one time only. The top ten constitute 15% to 20% of the sample.

The receptor was isolated from a woman aged 40 to 50 with alopecia areata. Some clones in this sample may be carry-over from other donors' samples. The sequence is built from TRBV14 and TRBJ1-2; 8 central bases correspond to TRBD1. The starting material was whole blood, obtained in connection with sensitization to the hapten diphenylcyclopropenone (DPC). The sequenced DNA is TGTGCCAGCAGCCGAATGGACAGGGCAGGCTATGGCTACACCTTC. This encodes CASSRMDRAGYGYTF.